Listed here are 30 T cell receptor beta chains from one sample, sequenced in a study of radiotherapy plus CTLA-4 blockade in lung cancer. TCRdb's copy holds only in-frame clones and misses some; the assay was immunoSEQ multiplex PCR. The repertoire holds 35,000 to 55,000 clones, with roughly three quarters as singletons. The sample was peripheral blood, taken from a patient treated with radiotherapy plus ipilimumab. These receptors were obtained from a human donor with non-small cell lung cancer whose response to radiotherapy plus ipilimumab could not be evaluated.

The genes are TRBV7-9 and TRBJ1-5; D is possibly TRBD1 (5 bases). The CDR3 covers 15 residues. The V and J ends lost 4 bases and 4 bases respectively, with 14 bases between them. Per germline, CDR1 SEHNR and CDR2 FQNEAQ (reference sequence). CDR3 bases: TGTGCCAGCAGCTCAAGGGCAGGGAGGAATCAGCCCCAGCATTTT. The encoded protein is CASSSRAGRNQPQHF.

This chain joins TRBV7-3 and TRBJ2-3; 12 nucleotides match TRBD1. Trimming cost V 5 bases and J 2 bases; bases outside gene matches: 8. Germline V CDR1 and CDR2: SGHTA, FQGTGA. The CDR3 totals 17 residues. CDR3 DNA sequence: TGTGCCAGCAGCGGACCCCAGGGACAGGGGGCCACAGATACGCAGTATTTT. It translates to CASSGPQGQGATDTQYF. The full variable domain, in which reference TRBV7-3 and TRBJ2-3 provide the parts outside the CDR3, is GAGVSQTPSNKVTEKGKYVELRCDPISGHTALYWYRQSLGQGPEFLIYFQGTGAADDSGLPNDRFFAVRPEGSVSTLKIQRTERGDSAVYLCASSGPQGQGATDTQYFGPGTRLTVL.

The chain recombines TRBV29-1 with TRBJ2-1; TRBD2 aligns across 8 bases. With V trimmed by 1 base and J by 12 bases, 17 bases remained unmatched. Germline V CDR1 and CDR2: SQVTM, ANQGSEA. This CDR3 contains 16 residues. CDR3 DNA sequence: TGCAGCGTTGAAGTCCAGGGCGGGAGGCCCTCCTCCGGGCAGTTCTTC. It is translated as CSVEVQGGRPSSGQFF.

The CDR3 coding sequence is TGTGCCAGCAGCGTAGCCGCGGGACGGGGGGAACAACGCCTCCACTTT. Translated, it gives CASSVAAGRGEQRLHF. This chain joins TRBV9 and TRBJ1-6, with D perhaps matching TRBD1 (5 bases). Germline values: CDR1 SGDLS, CDR2 YYNGEE. The V and J ends lost 0 bases and 15 bases respectively, with 22 bases between them. The CDR3 totals 16 residues.

This chain connects TRBV6-6 to TRBJ1-1; no definite D call. Trimming shortened V by 6 bases and J by 1 base, and 6 bases separated the two germline ends. The CDR3 sequence is 12 residues long. Germline lookup yields CDR1 MNHNY and CDR2 SVGAGI (reference sequence). In DNA, the CDR3 is TGTGCCAGCAGGGGAGCGAACACTGAAGCTTTCTTT. This sequence encodes CASRGANTEAFF.

The V call is TRBV18, the J call TRBJ1-1; D perhaps matches TRBD1 (5 bases). The V end was cut by 6 bases, the J end by 0 bases, with 23 bases between. Germline CDR1 and CDR2: KGHSH and LQKENI. The CDR3 is made up of 18 amino acids. The CDR3 DNA is TGTGCCAGCTCGGGCCGGGAGATTACACAGGACGTGAACACTGAAGCTTTCTTT. This sequence encodes CASSGREITQDVNTEAFF.

The genes are TRBV5-1 and TRBJ2-2, with 9 positions matching TRBD2. With V trimmed by 6 bases and J by 7 bases, 13 bases remained unmatched. The length of the CDR3 is 16 residues. Germline V gene lookup returns CDR1 SGHRS and CDR2 YFSETQ. The CDR3, as DNA: TGCGCCAGCACCCCAATTAGCGGGAGCGCTGGCGGGGAGCTGTTTTTT. This translates into CASTPISGSAGGELFF.

The chain has TRBV7-2 and TRBJ2-7, with 11 bases aligning to TRBD2. CDR1 SGHTA and CDR2 FQGNSA come from the germline V gene. V shed 3 bases, J shed 3 bases, and the junction held 1 base outside the gene matches. This CDR3 has 14 amino acids. The CDR3 here is CASSFTSGGYEQYF. The CDR3 DNA reads as TGTGCCAGCAGCTTTACTAGCGGGGGCTACGAGCAGTACTTC.

The gene calls are TRBV19 and TRBJ1-1; TRBD1 might be the D (5 bases). CDR1 is LNHDA and CDR2 is SQIVND in the germline V gene (reference sequence). Trimming removed 6 bases at V and 5 bases at J, with 16 bases between. The length of the CDR3 is 14 residues. The CDR3: CASRPGLDWTEAFF. The CDR3 DNA is TGTGCCAGTAGGCCAGGGCTCGATTGGACTGAAGCTTTCTTT.

This clone turned up a few times. J is TRBJ2-1 and V is TRBV4-3; 9 bases agree with TRBD1. J lost 8 bases, V lost 3 bases, and 14 bases had no gene match. The CDR3 runs 17 residues. Germline V gives CDR1 LGHNA, CDR2 YSLEER. CDR3 DNA: TGCGCCAGCAGCCACCTACCAGTGGGGACAGGGAGATATGAGCAGTTCTTC. This sequence encodes CASSHLPVGTGRYEQFF.

This sequence joins TRBV2 and TRBJ2-5; tentative D call: TRBD1 (6 bases). Near its end, the DNA agrees better with TRBJ2-7, so the J call may be wrong. This CDR3 is 14 amino acids long. Germline CDR1 reads SNHLY; CDR2 reads FYNNEI. The CDR3: CASSEQGILYEQYF. In DNA form, the CDR3 reads TGTGCCAGCAGTGAACAGGGGATCTTATACGAGCAGTACTTC.

This chain connects TRBV15 to TRBJ2-3; 8 bases map to TRBD1. Trimming took 1 base from V and 3 from J; bases not matched to a gene: 3. The germline CDR1 and CDR2 sequences are LNHNV and YYDKDF (reference sequence). The CDR3 consists of 15 residues. The CDR3 DNA reads TGTGCCACCAGCAGAGTTGGGGACAGGACAGATACGCAGTATTTT. Translated, it gives CATSRVGDRTDTQYF.

The V and J genes are TRBV5-1 and TRBJ2-2; 8 bases align to TRBD1. Germline CDR1 SGHRS, CDR2 YFSETQ. V lost 7 bases and J lost 2; bases outside the gene matches: 4. This CDR3 spans 14 amino acids. In DNA, the CDR3 is TGCGCCAGCCGGACAGGGAGTAACACCGGGGAGCTGTTTTTT. Translating gives CASRTGSNTGELFF.

This sequence joins TRBV5-8 and TRBJ1-2; a weak D match, TRBD1 (5 bases). Trimming left V 4 bases short and J 0 bases short, with 10 bases between. CDR1 is SGHTS and CDR2 is YDEGEE in the germline V gene. The CDR3 has 14 residues. The CDR3: CASSAGRSNYGYTF. As DNA, the CDR3 is TGTGCCAGCAGCGCAGGGAGGTCTAACTATGGCTACACCTTC.

The gene calls are TRBV13 and TRBJ2-7; 12 bases fit TRBD2. V dropped 5 bases and J dropped 4; count of bases not matched to a gene: 12. The CDR3 is 17 amino acids. The germline gives CDR1 PRHDT, CDR2 FYEKMQ (reference sequence). The CDR3 DNA sequence: TGTGCCAGCAGCCCAGGCCCACTAGCGGGAGGCCTTTACGAGCAGTACTTC. Its translation is CASSPGPLAGGLYEQYF. Full variable domain (remainder filled in from reference TRBV13 and TRBJ2-7): AAGVIQSPRHLIKEKRETATLKCYPIPRHDTVYWYQQGPGQDPQFLISFYEKMQSDKGSIPDRFSAQQFSDYHSELNMSSLELGDSALYFCASSPGPLAGGLYEQYFGPGTRLTVT.

V gene TRBV7-2 combines with J gene TRBJ2-1; a weak D match, TRBD2 (5 bases). This CDR3 has 15 residues. Germline V gene lookup returns CDR1 SGHTA and CDR2 FQGNSA. Trimming pared 1 base from V and 1 base from J, leaving 8 bases between. The CDR3: CASSLVLVSYNEQFF. DNA of the CDR3: TGTGCCAGCAGCTTAGTACTAGTATCCTACAATGAGCAGTTCTTC. Complete variable domain (other parts from reference TRBV7-2 and TRBJ2-1): GAGVSQSPSNKVTEKGKDVELRCDPISGHTALYWYRQSLGQGLEFLIYFQGNSAPDKSGLPSDRFSAERTGGSVSTLTIQRTQQEDSAVYLCASSLVLVSYNEQFFGPGTRLTVL.

V gene TRBV7-8 combines with J gene TRBJ1-2; weak D call: TRBD1 (5 bases). CDR1 SGHVS and CDR2 FQNEAQ come from the germline V gene. The CDR3 is made up of 14 amino acids. Trimming pared 5 bases from V and 1 base from J, leaving 11 bases between. CDR3 region: CASSPGAVNYGYTF. In DNA form, the CDR3 reads TGTGCCAGCAGCCCTGGGGCAGTTAACTATGGCTACACCTTC.

The rearrangement uses TRBV27 and TRBJ2-1, with 11 nucleotides matching TRBD2. The germline V gene has CDR1 MNHEY and CDR2 SMNVEV (reference sequence). The CDR3 has 19 amino acids. The trim removed 5 bases at V and 0 bases at J, leaving 12 bases unmatched. CDR3 residues: CASSPRLAGLSSSYNEQFF. CDR3 nucleotides: TGTGCCAGCAGTCCGAGACTAGCGGGGTTGTCAAGCTCCTACAATGAGCAGTTCTTC.

This chain links TRBV27 with TRBJ2-5; a possible D gene is TRBD1 (6 bases). V gave up 6 bases and J gave up 5 bases, with 13 bases separating them. The CDR3 totals 13 residues. CDR1 and CDR2 (germline): MNHEY, SMNVEV (reference sequence). For the CDR3, the DNA is TGTGCCAGCAGGCACAGGGATCCGGAGACCCAGTACTTC. This encodes CASRHRDPETQYF.

This clone has only a few counts. The chain has TRBV7-9 and TRBJ2-7, with D perhaps TRBD2 (5 bases). The V end was cut by 4 bases, the J end by 3 bases, with 10 bases between. Per germline, CDR1 SEHNR and CDR2 FQNEAQ (reference sequence). The CDR3 length is 13 residues. The CDR3 sequence: CASSSPGYYEQYF. CDR3 sequence (DNA): TGTGCCAGCAGCTCCCCGGGGTACTACGAGCAGTACTTC. The variable domain in full, with the rest retrieved from reference TRBV7-9 and TRBJ2-7, is DTGVSQNPRHKITKRGQNVTFRCDPISEHNRLYWYRQTLGQGPEFLTYFQNEAQLEKSRLLSDRFSAERPKGSFSTLEIQRTEQGDSAMYLCASSSPGYYEQYFGPGTRLTVT.

The gene calls are TRBV7-9 and TRBJ1-1, with D perhaps matching TRBD1 (6 bases). This CDR3 has 17 residues. Germline values: CDR1 SEHNR, CDR2 FQNEAQ (reference sequence). The V gene lost 4 bases and the J gene lost 0 bases, with 18 bases spanning the gap. CDR3 region: CASSSGQTYWVNTEAFF. The CDR3 nucleotides are TGTGCCAGCAGCTCCGGACAGACTTACTGGGTGAACACTGAAGCTTTCTTT. Using reference TRBV7-9 and TRBJ1-1 for the parts outside the CDR3, the full variable domain is DTGVSQNPRHKITKRGQNVTFRCDPISEHNRLYWYRQTLGQGPEFLTYFQNEAQLEKSRLLSDRFSAERPKGSFSTLEIQRTEQGDSAMYLCASSSGQTYWVNTEAFFGQGTRLTVV.

The CDR3 coding sequence is TGCGCCAGCAGCCAAGATCTGAGGCAGTCTCTGGAGCCCCAGCATTTT. It encodes CASSQDLRQSLEPQHF. The chain links TRBV4-3 to TRBJ1-5; no clear D gene. Germline CDR1 reads LGHNA; CDR2 reads YSLEER. Trimming left V 0 bases short and J 8 bases short, with 17 bases between. The CDR3 spans 16 residues.

The chain has TRBV19 and TRBJ2-2; 15 bases map to TRBD2. The length of the CDR3 is 15 residues. Per germline, CDR1 LNHDA and CDR2 SQIVND (reference sequence). V lost 10 bases, J lost 7 bases, and 7 bases stayed unmatched. CDR3 bases: TGTGCCACCCTCAGGACTAGCGGGAGGGTCGGGGAGCTGTTTTTT. This encodes CATLRTSGRVGELFF.

The V gene is TRBV9, the J gene TRBJ2-1; D possibly corresponds to TRBD2 (7 bases). CDR3 size: 13 residues. The germline V and J ends were trimmed by 3 bases and 8 bases, with 12 bases remaining between them. The germline CDR1 and CDR2 sequences are SGDLS and YYNGEE. The CDR3 DNA reads TGTGCCAGCAGCGCTGGAGGGGGGGATGAGCAGTTCTTC. Its protein product is CASSAGGGDEQFF.

With respect to this clone: Other DNA sequences of this sample code for an identical CDR3. The genes are TRBV7-2 and TRBJ2-5, with D maybe TRBD2 (5 bases). Germline V gene data show CDR1 as SGHTA and CDR2 as FQGNSA. The V end lost 3 bases, the J end lost 0 bases, and 8 bases lay between the germline ends. CDR3 length equals 14 residues. CDR3 amino acids: CASSFSGNQETQYF. DNA for the CDR3: TGTGCCAGCAGCTTTTCCGGGAACCAAGAGACCCAGTACTTC. Full variable domain (outside the CDR3, taken from reference TRBV7-2 and TRBJ2-5): GAGVSQSPSNKVTEKGKDVELRCDPISGHTALYWYRQSLGQGLEFLIYFQGNSAPDKSGLPSDRFSAERTGGSVSTLTIQRTQQEDSAVYLCASSFSGNQETQYFGPGTRLLVL.

Only one count was recorded for this clone. Within the sample, other DNA sequences also encode this same CDR3. The chain couples TRBV2 to TRBJ1-6; D remains ambiguous. Trimming left V 6 bases short and J 0 bases short, with 9 bases between. In germline, CDR1 is SNHLY, CDR2 FYNNEI. This CDR3 is 15 amino acids long. CDR3 coding DNA: TGTGCCAGCAGGGTCACGAGCTCCTATAATTCACCCCTCCACTTT. It codes for CASRVTSSYNSPLHF.

The V and J genes are TRBV11-1 and TRBJ2-1; TRBD2 aligns across 9 bases. Germline lookup yields CDR1 SGHAT and CDR2 FQDESV (reference sequence). The CDR3 consists of 16 residues. V lost 5 bases and J lost 4; bases outside the gene matches: 9. The CDR3 spells CASSPRGLAGYNEQFF. The CDR3 nucleotides read TGTGCCAGCAGCCCCCGGGGGCTAGCGGGGTACAATGAGCAGTTCTTC.

The chain couples TRBV2 to TRBJ2-7; 10 bases are shared with TRBD2. From germline, CDR1 is SNHLY and CDR2 FYNNEI. J gave up 2 bases and V 6 bases, and 4 bases lay outside the gene matches. The CDR3 consists of 14 residues. The chain's CDR3 is CASSRLAGAYEQYF. CDR3 coding DNA: TGTGCCAGCAGCCGACTAGCGGGTGCCTACGAGCAGTACTTC.

The V gene is TRBV28, the J gene TRBJ2-7; D is ambiguous. The CDR3 totals 13 residues. Trimming stripped 7 bases from V and 2 bases from J, with 12 bases between. Germline CDR1 and CDR2: MDHEN and SYDVKM. CDR3 nucleotides: TGTGCCAGCACGGGTGCTGACCCCTACGAGCAGTACTTC. Its protein product is CASTGADPYEQYF.

The chain's CDR3 is CASSPNGVPSSYEQYF. CDR3 DNA: TGCGCCAGCAGTCCTAACGGGGTCCCCAGCTCCTACGAGCAGTACTTC. The chain recombines TRBV23-1 with TRBJ2-7; D may be TRBD2 (5 bases). TRBV23-1 is classed as an ORF, of uncertain function. V dropped 4 bases and J dropped 0 bases, with 16 bases sitting between them. This CDR3 is 16 amino acids long.